The entry below describes one TCR beta chain. Its antigen is currently unknown. The CDR3 is 14 amino acids. V lost 2 bases, J lost 8 bases, and 8 bases stayed unmatched. CDR1 and CDR2 (germline): SGHTA, FQGNSA. The PCR employed 60 Vbeta primers together with 13 Jbeta primers. Sequencing used immunoSEQ multiplex PCR; TCRdb keeps in-frame clones, though not all of them. Of roughly 150,000 clones in the sample, about 70% were seen once. The data were taken from a study of cytomegalovirus exposure and HLA in healthy donors. Broader study findings: Beyond CMV serostatus, there was no information to go on about immune exposure. Later work found most CMV-associated TCR beta chains apparently HLA-restricted.

The chain has TRBV7-2 and TRBJ1-2, with 7 bases fitting TRBD1. The origin of this receptor is a male donor in good health and CMV-seronegative. Sequenced: PBMCs. For the CDR3, the DNA is TGTGCCAGCAGCTTACCACGACAGGGAAACGGCTACACCTTC. Translating gives CASSLPRQGNGYTF.